This T cell receptor (beta chain) was captured in a study of blood T cells in healthy people across ages. Donors ranged from roughly 6 to 90 years old and were healthy Caucasians in Russia. In germline, CDR1 is DFQATT, CDR2 SNEGSKA (reference sequence). There are 14 residues in the CDR3. The V end lost 6 bases, the J end lost 7 bases, and 19 bases lay between the germline ends. The authors ran a second PCR of roughly 6 to 12 cycles using a sample-barcoded 5' primer and a J-beta primer mix. Each cDNA molecule carried a tag from a template-switch adaptor that contained 12 random nucleotides. One entry per CDR3 protein results from TCRdb running MiXCR on the 5' RACE reads. Found here are over 600,000 distinct CDR3 sequences, roughly three fifths of them singletons; the top ten hold roughly 25%. As regards this clonotype: Antigen unknown.

Study-wide results and caveats: Donors of long life had a larger count of naive CD4+ cells and greater diversity than aged donors. Researchers report that TCR beta diversity correlated strongly with naive T cell percentage.

The genes are TRBV20-1 and TRBJ2-1, with D maybe TRBD1 (6 bases). The source is a man in his forties or fifties in good health. Sequenced input: blood. This CDR3 is CSARSALGTNEQFF. The CDR3 DNA is TGCAGTGCGCGATCGGCCCTCGGGACAAATGAGCAGTTCTTC.